This T cell receptor (beta chain) came from a study of T cell changes during pregnancy in multiple sclerosis. This CDR3 comprises 14 residues. J lost 5 bases, V lost 2 bases, and 2 bases had no gene match. Germline loops: CDR1 SGHRS, CDR2 YFSETQ. Profiled with immunoSEQ multiplex PCR; TCRdb holds only in-frame clones, not every one. The sample holds approximately 89,000 clones, roughly 94% seen once. The source of this sequence is a female donor in good health, enrolled as a control in a pregnancy study. Specimen: peripheral blood, collected after pregnancy. The rearrangement joins TRBV5-1 to TRBJ2-2, with 8 bases matching TRBD2. The CDR3 DNA reads TGCGCCAGCAGCTTAATAGCGGGAACCGGGGAGCTGTTTTTT. This gives the protein CASSLIAGTGELFF.